This T cell receptor beta chain was identified during a study of blood T cell repertoires in COVID-19. At the level of the study: The United States, Italy and Spain supplied acute and convalescent COVID-19 samples. PBMCs, B-cell-depleted T cells, or T cells provided the cDNA or gDNA that made up the material.

Followed longitudinally, the Seattle patients had been enrolled during active infection. Per the original methods: For nucleated cells, counts were estimated from reference gene primer amplification. Only in-frame clones appear in the TCRdb table, and some are missing; sequencing was by immunoSEQ multiplex PCR. That table is the source of V, J and clone size, and D and trimming were worked out from the DNA. The profile shows roughly 320,000 clones, approximately 90% of them singletons. The germline V gene has CDR1 WNHNN and CDR2 SYGVQD (reference sequence). The trim removed 9 bases at V and 3 bases at J, leaving 3 bases unmatched. The CDR3 runs to 14 residues.

V gene TRBV10-1 combines with J gene TRBJ2-3; 13 bases are shared with TRBD2. This sequence was found in a woman aged 45-65 years with COVID-19, enrolled during active disease. Material: peripheral blood. The CDR3 here is CASSTSGRTDTQYF. In DNA form, the CDR3 reads TGCGCCAGTTCGACTAGCGGGAGGACAGATACGCAGTATTTT.